Below, one T cell receptor (beta chain) is given with its context. Its specificity is unknown. These data come from a study of CD8 T cells in Susac syndrome. Study outcomes and limitations: It was acknowledged in the study that the number of individuals who were included in its TCR sequencing and HLA analysis was relatively small.

TCR beta sequencing was performed on blood CD8+ and CD4+ T cells. Random hexamers were used to reverse transcribe the RNA input (roughly 0.5 to 1 ug). Amplification of the TCR beta CDR3 was carried out by immunoSEQ multiplex PCR, which spanned a total of 54 Vbeta and 13 Jbeta segments. MiXCR, applied by TCRdb to the immunoSEQ multiplex PCR reads, yields one record per CDR3 protein. In the table there are 160,000 or so distinct CDR3 sequences, approximately 94% of which are singletons. Trimming stripped 0 bases from V and 11 bases from J, with 10 bases between. The CDR3 sequence is 12 residues long. Germline loops: CDR1 LGHNA, CDR2 YNFKEQ.

The J gene is TRBJ1-1, the V gene TRBV4-2; possibly TRBD1 for D (5 bases). Sequencing was carried out using CD4+ T cells from PBMCs. This clonotype was obtained from a human donor with multiple sclerosis. CDR3 in amino acids: CASSQDRGVAFF. CDR3 nucleotide sequence: TGTGCCAGCAGCCAAGACCGAGGGGTGGCTTTCTTT.